This passage covers 14 T cell receptor beta chains from one sample sequenced in a study of control samples from healthy donors and cancer patients (dated by TCRdb to about 2020). Library generation was performed with the immunoSEQ multiplex PCR assay. TCRdb stores this immuneACCESS table with in-frame sequences only. Part of the clones is absent; in the studies checked, under half of the shortfall reflects unresolved V genes, and no reason is known for the rest. For this sample the table gives over 80,000 clones, of which about nine tenths were detected only once. Jointly, the top ten make up 15% to 18% of the sample. Sequenced input: blood. These receptor sequences come from a man aged 30-40 years in good health.

This clone was counted a few times. The CDR3 DNA reads TGTGCCAGCAGTTCCAGACAGGGGAATTCACCCCTCCACTTT. This translates into CASSSRQGNSPLHF. The gene calls are TRBV6-5 and TRBJ1-6; 8 bases are shared with TRBD1. Germline V gives CDR1 MNHEY, CDR2 SVGAGI. Trimming cost V 4 bases and J 7 bases; bases outside gene matches: 3. This CDR3 has 14 amino acids.

The V gene is TRBV9, the J gene TRBJ2-5; possibly TRBD2 for D (5 bases). The CDR3 has 16 amino acids. Per germline, CDR1 SGDLS and CDR2 YYNGEE. Trimming shortened V by 3 bases and J by 4 bases, and 19 bases separated the two germline ends. The CDR3 here is CASSGHEGAFSETQYF. Written as DNA, the CDR3 is TGTGCCAGCAGCGGTCATGAGGGCGCCTTTTCAGAGACCCAGTACTTC. The entire variable domain, with the rest obtained from reference TRBV9 and TRBJ2-5, is as follows: DSGVTQTPKHLITATGQRVTLRCSPRSGDLSVYWYQQSLDQGLQFLIQYYNGEERAKGNILERFSAQQFPDLHSELNLSSLELGDSALYFCASSGHEGAFSETQYFGPGTRLLVL.

V is TRBV30 and J is TRBJ2-1, with 11 bases identical to TRBD2. The CDR3 is 20 amino acids. V shed 3 bases, J shed 1 base, and the junction held 17 bases outside the gene matches. CDR1 GTSNPN and CDR2 SVGIG come from the germline V gene (reference sequence). DNA of the CDR3: TGTGCCTGGAGGGGCAGAGGGAGTAGCGGGGGGGCTATATCCTACAATGAGCAGTTCTTC. It encodes CAWRGRGSSGGAISYNEQFF.

The chain recombines TRBV30 with TRBJ1-1; perhaps TRBD1 as D (5 bases). Germline CDR1 reads GTSNPN; CDR2 reads SVGIG (reference sequence). CDR3 length: 14 residues. Trimming removed 0 bases at V and 6 bases at J, with 14 bases between. CDR3 sequence reads: CAWSVFGTGAEAFF. The DNA for the CDR3 is TGTGCCTGGAGTGTATTTGGTACGGGGGCTGAAGCTTTCTTT.

The chain carries TRBV5-1 and TRBJ2-2; D remains ambiguous. V shed 4 bases and J shed 1 base, with 8 bases lying between them. The CDR3 totals 14 residues. Germline V gene sequence: CDR1 SGHRS, CDR2 YFSETQ. The chain's CDR3 is CASSLWGNTGELFF. The CDR3 DNA reads as TGCGCCAGCAGCCTATGGGGGAACACCGGGGAGCTGTTTTTT.

The chain joins TRBV3-1 (or the pseudogene TRBV3-2) to TRBJ2-5, with D perhaps being TRBD1 or TRBD2 (6 bases each). The CDR3 length is 12 residues. Trimming pared 8 bases from V and 5 bases from J, leaving 12 bases between. Germline V gene sequence: CDR1 LGHDT, CDR2 YNNKEL (reference sequence). CDR3 coding DNA: TGTGCCAGCGGGCAGGGGAGGGAGACCCAGTACTTC. Translated: CASGQGRETQYF.

This clone was seen just once. This sequence joins TRBV28 and TRBJ1-6; no definite D call. The CDR3 is 13 residues long. From germline, CDR1 is MDHEN and CDR2 SYDVKM. Trimming removed 6 bases from V and 2 bases from J, with 5 bases in between. CDR3 sequence (DNA): TGTGCCAGCAGCCCACCCTATAATTCACCCCTCCACTTT. It yields the protein CASSPPYNSPLHF. The complete variable domain, with remaining parts taken from reference TRBV28 and TRBJ1-6, reads DVKVTQSSRYLVKRTGEKVFLECVQDMDHENMFWYRQDPGLGLRLIYFSYDVKMKEKGDIPEGYSVSREKKERFSLILESASTNQTSMYLCASSPPYNSPLHFGNGTRLTVT.

The V gene is TRBV24-1, the J gene TRBJ1-2; D possibly corresponds to TRBD1 (5 bases). Trimming took 0 bases from V and 0 from J, leaving 7 bases between them. Germline-derived CDR1 and CDR2 are KGHDR and SFDVKD. CDR3 length equals 15 residues. The CDR3 spells CATSDLRGANYGYTF. CDR3 in DNA: TGTGCCACCAGTGATTTGAGGGGAGCTAACTATGGCTACACCTTC.

This clone was detected a few times. The chain joins TRBV3-1 (or the pseudogene TRBV3-2) to TRBJ1-5; D perhaps matches TRBD1 (6 bases). CDR3 length equals 16 residues. The germline V and J ends were trimmed by 4 bases and 2 bases, with 15 bases remaining between them. Per germline, CDR1 LGHDT and CDR2 YNNKEL (reference sequence). The CDR3 reads CASSPGGADGNQPQHF. The CDR3 DNA is TGTGCCAGCAGCCCGGGGGGGGCTGATGGCAATCAGCCCCAGCATTTT.

A remark on this clone: This CDR3 is also generated by other DNA sequences in the sample. Here the CDR3 DNA reads TGTGCCAGCAGCCAAGCGGGTCGCCGCTACGAGCAGTACTTC. It specifies CASSQAGRRYEQYF. V usage is TRBV3-1 (or the pseudogene TRBV3-2) and J usage is TRBJ2-7; no reliable D call. Trimming removed 1 base from V and 3 bases from J, with 10 bases in between. Germline assignment: CDR1 LGHDT and CDR2 YNNKEL (reference sequence). This CDR3 region has 14 residues.

V usage is TRBV18 and J usage is TRBJ2-7; 7 nucleotides match TRBD1. V was pared by 3 bases and J by 0 bases, with 8 bases of the junction left unmatched. CDR1 is KGHSH and CDR2 is LQKENI in the germline V gene. The CDR3 totals 16 residues. The CDR3 loop is CASSPETGSLSYEQYF. The CDR3 DNA is TGTGCCAGCTCACCCGAGACAGGGTCCCTCTCCTACGAGCAGTACTTC.

The CDR3 sequence is CASSPAGIPNEKLFF. CDR3 nucleotides: TGTGCCAGCTCACCGGCGGGTATACCTAATGAAAAACTGTTTTTT. The V gene is TRBV18, the J gene TRBJ1-4, with D unresolved. The CDR3 runs to 15 residues. The germline V gene encodes CDR1 KGHSH and CDR2 LQKENI. V gave up 3 bases and J gave up 3 bases, with 11 bases separating them. The full variable domain, rest sourced from reference TRBV18 and TRBJ1-4, is NAGVMQNPRHLVRRRGQEARLRCSPMKGHSHVYWYRQLPEEGLKFMVYLQKENIIDESGMPKERFSAEFPKEGPSILRIQQVVRGDSAAYFCASSPAGIPNEKLFFGSGTQLSVL.

Only a few counts were recorded for this clone. Other DNA sequences of this sample code for an identical CDR3. This chain links TRBV12-3 or TRBV12-4 with TRBJ1-4; D gene uncertain. The CDR3 covers 12 residues. V was trimmed by 3 bases and J by 8 bases, leaving 7 bases between them. DNA of the CDR3: TGTGCCAGCAGTTTCGGACGCGAAAAACTGTTTTTT. This gives the protein CASSFGREKLFF.

This clone appeared a few times. V is TRBV7-8 and J is TRBJ1-1, with no clear D. The CDR3 consists of 14 residues. Per the germline V gene, CDR1 is SGHVS and CDR2 is FQNEAQ. Trimming removed 5 bases from V and 5 bases from J, with 15 bases in between. The CDR3 spells CASSPSGGRTEAFF. CDR3 in DNA: TGTGCCAGCAGCCCGTCGGGTGGTCGGACTGAAGCTTTCTTT.